A single sample is the source of the 25 T cell receptor beta chains below, sequenced in a study of T-cell memory formation after mild COVID-19. TCRdb called the 5' RACE reads again in MiXCR, with one record for every CDR3 protein. Of roughly 250,000 distinct CDR3 sequences in the sample, roughly a sixth were seen once. The specimen sequenced was PBMCs or a T cell subset sorted from them (not recorded which). These TCRs come from a man aged 18 to 30 who had mild COVID-19 (a few samples of this study predate the infection). Cell type and time point are not known.

V and J are TRBV9 and TRBJ1-6; D is uncertain. There are 14 residues in the CDR3. The germline V and J ends were trimmed by 0 bases and 9 bases, with 10 bases remaining between them. From germline, CDR1 is SGDLS and CDR2 YYNGEE. CDR3 in DNA: TGTGCCAGCAGCGTAGATCTAAGTGGTTCACCCCTCCACTTT. Translated: CASSVDLSGSPLHF.

The V gene is TRBV4-1, the J gene TRBJ2-1; TRBD1 matches 8 bases. The CDR3 is 16 amino acids. From germline, CDR1 is MGHRA and CDR2 YSYEKL. Germline trimming cut 4 bases from V and 5 bases from J; bases unmatched to any gene: 10. The CDR3 DNA is TGCGCCAGCAGCCTAGGGGGGACAGGCCCACACAATGAGCAGTTCTTC. Translated, it gives CASSLGGTGPHNEQFF.

The V call is TRBV27, the J call TRBJ1-3; maybe TRBD1 (5 bases). Trimming stripped 5 bases from V and 0 bases from J, with 11 bases between. The CDR3 sequence is 15 residues long. The V gene's germline CDR1 is MNHEY and CDR2 SMNVEV (reference sequence). This CDR3 reads CASSRDGSSGNTIYF. The DNA for the CDR3 is TGTGCCAGCAGTCGGGACGGCAGCTCTGGAAACACCATATATTTT.

This clonotype appeared a single time. The chain uses TRBV4-1 and TRBJ1-1; D possibly corresponds to TRBD1 (5 bases). The CDR3 contains 12 residues. Germline-derived CDR1 and CDR2 are MGHRA and YSYEKL. Trimming shortened V by 0 bases and J by 6 bases, and 5 bases separated the two germline ends. This CDR3 is CASSQDRAEAFF. The DNA for the CDR3 is TGCGCCAGCAGCCAAGACAGGGCTGAAGCTTTCTTT.

This clonotype was observed a few times. The V gene is TRBV28, the J gene TRBJ1-5; 7 bases are shared with TRBD1. The V and J ends lost 6 bases and 4 bases, in that order; junction bases with no gene match: 9. Germline V gene sequence: CDR1 MDHEN, CDR2 SYDVKM. The CDR3 consists of 15 residues. CDR3 protein: CASRGGQSGNQPQHF. CDR3 coding DNA: TGTGCCAGCAGGGGGGGACAGTCGGGGAATCAGCCCCAGCATTTT.

V usage is TRBV7-3 and J usage is TRBJ2-7; 7 bases agree with TRBD2. Germline loops: CDR1 SGHTA, CDR2 FQGTGA. This CDR3 has 13 residues. J was trimmed by 6 bases and V by 1 base; bases with no gene match: 3. CDR3 residues: CASSLNTSAEQYF. DNA of the CDR3: TGTGCCAGCAGCTTAAACACTAGCGCCGAGCAGTACTTC.

The chain recombines TRBV29-1 with TRBJ2-5, with D hard to call. Per germline, CDR1 SQVTM and CDR2 ANQGSEA. V was shortened by 4 bases and J by 5 bases, with 11 bases between the two germline ends. The CDR3 totals 12 residues. CDR3 sequence reads: CSVVRPVETQYF. Written as DNA, the CDR3 is TGCAGCGTTGTACGCCCCGTGGAGACCCAGTACTTC.

This clonotype was detected many times. The rearrangement links TRBV4-3 to TRBJ2-7; 8 nucleotides line up with TRBD1. There are 13 residues in the CDR3. The germline V gene has CDR1 LGHNA and CDR2 YSLEER. V lost 3 bases to trimming and J lost 3 bases; unmatched junction nucleotides: 1. The CDR3 region is CASSQGTGYEQYF. CDR3 sequence (DNA): TGCGCCAGCAGCCAGGGGACAGGCTACGAGCAGTACTTC.

The J gene is TRBJ2-7, the V gene TRBV16; 10 bases agree with TRBD1. The germline CDR1 and CDR2 sequences are KGHSY and FQNENV. Trimming at V came to 4 bases and at J to 3 bases, leaving 6 bases not matched to a gene. The CDR3 spans 15 residues. CDR3 amino acids: CASSRLGQGNYEQYF. As DNA, the CDR3 is TGTGCCAGCAGCCGGTTGGGACAGGGGAACTACGAGCAGTACTTC.

This clonotype was seen only a few times. CDR3 residues: CSANPGTTDTQYF. The CDR3 DNA follows: TGCAGTGCTAACCCGGGGACCACAGATACGCAGTATTTT. The V gene is TRBV20-1, the J gene TRBJ2-3; the D call may be TRBD1 or TRBD2 (5 bases each). V was shortened by 4 bases and J by 2 bases, with 10 bases between the two germline ends. Germline CDR1 is DFQATT and CDR2 is SNEGSKA (reference sequence). This CDR3 comprises 13 residues.

In its sample, this clonotype was seen a few times. The chain employs TRBV5-6 and TRBJ2-7; 7 bases line up with TRBD1. CDR3 size: 16 residues. Germline V gene data show CDR1 as SGHDT and CDR2 as YYEEEE. The junction had 8 bases not matched to a gene; V was cut back by 2 bases and J by 0 bases. DNA for the CDR3: TGTGCCAGCAGCTTAATAGTAGGGGGCCTCTCCTACGAGCAGTACTTC. As protein: CASSLIVGGLSYEQYF.

The rearrangement uses TRBV20-1 and TRBJ2-1; D might be TRBD2 (6 bases). This CDR3 comprises 15 residues. Germline V CDR1 and CDR2: DFQATT, SNEGSKA (reference sequence). V lost 6 bases, J lost 5 bases, and 20 bases lay in between. In DNA form, the CDR3 reads TGCAGTGCAGACCGGGGCGGGACCGATAACAATGAGCAGTTCTTC. As protein: CSADRGGTDNNEQFF.

This chain links TRBV6-1 with TRBJ2-3; perhaps TRBD2 as D (5 bases). This CDR3 is 16 amino acids long. Trimming took off 7 bases at V and 0 bases at J, with 17 bases between the two ends. Germline CDR1 and CDR2: MNHNS and SASEGT. The CDR3 here is CASTAGPGTSTDTQYF. DNA of the CDR3: TGTGCCAGCACCGCGGGCCCGGGAACTAGCACAGATACGCAGTATTTT.

The chain employs TRBV11-2 and TRBJ2-1, with 11 bases matching TRBD2. CDR1 is SGHAT and CDR2 is FQNNGV in the germline V gene. Losses at the gene ends were 5 bases for V and 10 bases for J; bases not matched to a gene: 7. This CDR3 comprises 14 residues. CDR3 protein: CASSPKLAGAEQFF. The CDR3 DNA reads as TGTGCCAGCAGCCCAAAACTAGCGGGGGCCGAGCAGTTCTTC.

This clonotype was counted a few times. The chain carries TRBV7-6 and TRBJ1-4; perhaps TRBD1 as D (6 bases). Germline values: CDR1 SGHVS, CDR2 FNYEAQ. Trimming removed 3 bases from V and 8 bases from J, with 10 bases in between. This CDR3 region has 13 residues. The CDR3 loop is CASSLVQGEKLFF. The CDR3, as DNA: TGTGCCAGCAGCTTGGTTCAGGGGGAAAAACTGTTTTTT.

At least ten counts were recorded for this clonotype. The chain recombines TRBV20-1 with TRBJ2-7, with D possibly being TRBD1 (6 bases). CDR1 and CDR2 from the germline V gene are DFQATT and SNEGSKA (reference sequence). V lost 5 bases and J lost 2, with 13 bases in between. CDR3 length: 13 residues. The CDR3 spells CSAQIGGTYEQYF. CDR3 nucleotides: TGCAGTGCTCAGATAGGGGGTACCTACGAGCAGTACTTC.

The rearrangement links TRBV5-1 to TRBJ1-1, with D hard to call. This CDR3 has 14 residues. V lost 0 bases to trimming and J lost 8 bases, with 14 bases between them. Germline CDR1 reads SGHRS; CDR2 reads YFSETQ. CDR3 in DNA: TGCGCCAGCAGCTTGGCCAGCTCCTCGAGGGAAGCTTTCTTT. It encodes CASSLASSSREAFF.

This clonotype was counted at least ten times. V usage is TRBV7-6 and J usage is TRBJ2-3; D gene uncertain. CDR1 is SGHVS and CDR2 is FNYEAQ in the germline V gene. V was trimmed by 2 bases and J by 0 bases, leaving 9 bases between them. The CDR3 runs 15 residues. The CDR3 DNA reads TGTGCCAGCAGCTTACGGCAAGACAGCACAGATACGCAGTATTTT. Translation gives CASSLRQDSTDTQYF.

The J gene is TRBJ2-6, the V gene TRBV4-2; 12 bases align to TRBD1. Per the germline V gene, CDR1 is LGHNA and CDR2 is YNFKEQ. J was trimmed by 3 bases and V by 4 bases; bases with no gene match: 4. The CDR3 covers 17 residues. The CDR3 region is CASSLGQGAGGANVLTF. The CDR3 nucleotides are TGTGCCAGCAGCCTGGGACAGGGGGCAGGTGGGGCCAACGTCCTGACTTTC.

The chain couples TRBV4-3 to TRBJ2-7, with TRBD2 identical over 12 bases. The CDR3 runs 18 residues. Unmatched junction bases numbered 10, after V lost 0 bases and J lost 4 bases. Germline V gene lookup returns CDR1 LGHNA and CDR2 YSLEER. CDR3 region: CASSQDSESSGGDYEQYF. The CDR3 DNA is TGCGCCAGCAGCCAAGATTCGGAGTCTAGCGGGGGGGATTACGAGCAGTACTTC.

This clonotype was seen many times. This CDR3 is CASSQRGGQINQPQHF. Written as DNA, the CDR3 is TGTGCCAGTAGTCAAAGGGGTGGACAGATCAATCAGCCCCAGCATTTT. The chain recombines TRBV19 with TRBJ1-5; D perhaps matches TRBD1 (6 bases). Per the germline V gene, CDR1 is LNHDA and CDR2 is SQIVND (reference sequence). Trimming pared 5 bases from V and 3 bases from J, leaving 17 bases between. The CDR3 is made up of 16 amino acids.

The chain combines TRBV5-1 with TRBJ2-7; D not resolved. V lost 3 bases and J lost 5, with 12 bases in between. Germline lookup yields CDR1 SGHRS and CDR2 YFSETQ. CDR3 length: 13 amino acids. The CDR3 loop is CASSYGSTDEQYV. CDR3 sequence (DNA): TGCGCCAGCAGCTACGGATCAACAGACGAGCAGTACGTC.

There are a few counts of this clonotype. The chain joins TRBV4-1 to TRBJ2-5; D gene uncertain. CDR1 MGHRA and CDR2 YSYEKL come from the germline V gene. Trimming cost V 3 bases and J 2 bases, with 7 bases left between them. There are 13 residues in the CDR3. This chain's CDR3 is CASSQGMQETQYF. In DNA form, the CDR3 reads TGCGCCAGCAGCCAGGGAATGCAAGAGACCCAGTACTTC.

This clonotype was seen a few times. The chain uses TRBV2 and TRBJ1-2; 7 bases line up with TRBD1. This CDR3 has 11 residues. Germline CDR1 reads SNHLY; CDR2 reads FYNNEI. The trim removed 8 bases at V and 6 bases at J, leaving 3 bases unmatched. The CDR3 is CASRTGNGYTF. The CDR3, as DNA: TGTGCCAGCCGGACAGGAAATGGCTACACCTTC.

In its sample, this clonotype was seen a few times. The chain carries TRBV7-2 and TRBJ1-2; TRBD1 might be the D (5 bases). This CDR3 has 13 residues. Per germline, CDR1 SGHTA and CDR2 FQGNSA. V gave up 2 bases and J gave up 4 bases, with 8 bases separating them. The DNA for the CDR3 is TGTGCCAGCAGCTTAAGTCAGGGCTATGGCTACACCTTC. Translating it yields CASSLSQGYGYTF.